Included here is one TCR beta chain sequence, with context. These data originate in a study of blood T cell repertoires in COVID-19. Study information: Whether acute or convalescent, the COVID-19 samples came from the United States, Italy and Spain. Nucleic acid was either cDNA or gDNA, and it came from T cells, B-cell-depleted T cells, or PBMCs.

Seattle's enrolled individuals joined amid active infection and were then monitored longitudinally. This CDR3 contains 14 residues. Germline V gene data show CDR1 as LGHNT and CDR2 as FRNRAP. Trimming took 1 base from V and 6 from J, leaving 13 bases between them. Per the original data handling: Reference gene primers were amplified, and this amplification served to estimate nucleated cell counts. Clones were sequenced by immunoSEQ multiplex PCR, and TCRdb holds only the in-frame ones, with some missing. The V and J calls and clone size were taken over from that table, and D and trimming were inferred from the DNA. Here the sample spans about 220,000 clones, around 85% being singletons.

The TCR comes from a woman aged 70-85 years with COVID-19, enrolled during active disease. The source material was peripheral blood. The chain joins TRBV12-5 to TRBJ2-7, with TRBD2 as a possible D gene (7 bases). This chain's CDR3 is CASGLEGGAREQYF. The CDR3 DNA follows: TGTGCTAGTGGTTTGGAGGGGGGGGCGCGCGAGCAGTACTTC. Combining the CDR3 with reference TRBV12-5 and TRBJ2-7 gives the whole variable domain DARVTQTPRHKVTEMGQEVTMRCQPILGHNTVFWYRQTMMQGLELLAYFRNRAPLDDSGMPKDRFSAEMPDATLATLKIQPSEPRDSAVYFCASGLEGGAREQYFGPGTRLTVT.